The T cell receptor (beta chain) described here comes from a study of T cells in Graves' hyperthyroidism and ophthalmopathy (dated by TCRdb to the late 2010s). Notes on the research overall: Peripheral blood was collected at initial diagnosis, before any treatment. Prospective prediction of ophthalmopathy was tested in an independent validation cohort of fewer than 20 hyperthyroidism patients and some 17 patients who later progressed to ophthalmopathy. To identify TCR V-J signatures that set the groups apart, the researchers used a discovery cohort of approximately 98 patients, made up of 43 with Graves' ophthalmopathy and approximately 57 with stable Graves' hyperthyroidism. The paper reports TCR Vbeta CDR3 sequencing of more than 120 peripheral blood samples: fewer than 50 ophthalmopathy, under 80 hyperthyroidism and approximately 17 progressor patients. In more than five Graves' hyperthyroidism patients, the study also compared T-cell repertoires from thyroid tissue with T-cell repertoires from blood. The 75 to 100 discovery patients were randomly divided into training and test sets at a 7:3 ratio. After blood sampling, hyperthyroidism patients were treated with methimazole at a starting dose of 30 mg daily, and ophthalmopathy patients were treated with high-dose intravenous methylprednisolone.

The germline V and J ends show losses of 5 bases and 6 bases respectively, and no gene match explains 6 bases of the junction. From the cysteine through the phenylalanine, the CDR3 covers 14 amino acids. This entry keeps only the CDR3 DNA: 42 bases, framed from base 1. Per the germline V gene, SGHTA is the CDR1 and FQGNSA is the CDR2. Graves' hyperthyroidism was defined as stable when no progression to ophthalmopathy occurred over 18 months of follow-up. Hyperthyroidism patients were newly diagnosed, had a disease duration of under 2 months, and were aged 18 to 65 years. Exclusion was applied to patients with uncontrolled infections, other autoimmune diseases, pregnancy or lactation. Clinical symptoms, serum thyroxine and TRAb, thyroid ultrasound, and orbital computed tomography formed the basis for the diagnoses. PBMCs were isolated from approximately 10 ml of fresh peripheral blood by Ficoll-Paque density gradient centrifugation. Total RNA was extracted with Trizol reagent, and quality was checked on an Agilent 2100 Bioanalyzer.

The TCR beta CDR3 regions were amplified from RNA transcripts. For the first round of RT-PCR on the TCR CDR3, the HTBI primer set was used together with the Qiagen OneStep RT-PCR kit. The libraries were constructed in a second round of multiplex PCR and then size-selected and purified. Sequencing of the libraries was done on an Illumina HiSeq2000 using paired-end 100 bp reads. Per the authors' processing: Raw data were processed with SOAPnuke, discarding reads with adapters, uncalled bases, mean Phred below 15, or no exact constant-primer or identifier match. High-quality paired reads were merged using COPE v1.2.5, and each unique nucleotide sequence was defined as a clonotype. MiTCR v1.1 was used to align the clonotypes against IMGT TRBV, TRBD and TRBJ reference segments. The analysis was restricted to V-J combinations with a frequency above 0.0001, which together covered just over 99% of the repertoires. A TCS score was defined as the ratio between F50 (clonal expansion) and ExV (chaos), using BLOSUM62-based TCRdist between CDR3 peptides within each V-J. Welch's t-statistics and random forest reduced 500 to 550 V-J features to roughly 13, which were used in a naive Bayes classifier (R e1071). The public reads were run again by TCRdb, first through fastp at Q25 and then through MiXCR, and only productive beta chains were kept. Identical CDR3 proteins give one entry, which carries the most common genes and DNA. The V and J calls, along with clone size, are taken from TCRdb and not from the paper's own processing. This sample gives approximately 360,000 distinct CDR3 sequences in total; around 25% of them show up just once. The leading ten clones occupy around 70% of the sample.

This clonotype has a count of ten or more. Its cognate antigen has yet to be identified. The sample holds no much larger clone one base away, and base qualities are not on file. Here is what the overall study found, with its caveats: Most expanded thyroid clonotypes (frequency above 0.001) were also detected in blood, a finding suggesting that blood repertoires may reflect thyroid immune responses. A model built on a 13 V-J signature distinguished ophthalmopathy from stable hyperthyroidism, reaching around 88% sensitivity and around 81% specificity in cross-validation and 80%/75% in testing. During validation, the model predicted progression to ophthalmopathy a median of roughly six months ahead of onset, with almost 71% sensitivity and 72% to 80% specificity. No statistical method was used to fix the sample size in advance, and group allocation was not hidden from the investigators.

The receptor's source is a man aged 45-65 years with Graves' hyperthyroidism. Material for sequencing was blood. The chain is made from TRBV7-2 and TRBJ1-2, with 10 central nucleotides matching TRBD1. The CDR3 reads as follows: CASSRRTGGHGYTF. The bases read TGTGCCAGCAGCCGTCGGACAGGGGGACATGGCTACACCTTC. Reference TRBV7-2 and TRBJ1-2 proteins supply the regions before and after the CDR3; the full variable domain is: GAGVSQSPSNKVTEKGKDVELRCDPISGHTALYWYRQSLGQGLEFLIYFQGNSAPDKSGLPSDRFSAERTGGSVSTLTIQRTQQEDSAVYLCASSRRTGGHGYTFGSGTRLTVV.